This T cell receptor (beta chain) was captured by sequencing in a study of cytomegalovirus exposure and HLA in healthy donors. Whole-study results and caveats: In vitro testing confirmed a few CMV-associated chains as specific for CMV antigens. Most of the TCR beta V segments (in an earlier analysis) were productive either about 87% or about 30% of the time.

Despite likely unrecorded immune exposures, the donors were nominally healthy at the time of sampling. Note on this clone: Its antigen is currently unknown.

Unmatched junction bases numbered 6, after V lost 4 bases and J lost 5 bases. In germline, CDR1 is MNHEY, CDR2 SMNVEV (reference sequence). The CDR3 runs to 14 residues. The PCR made use of 60 Vbeta and 13 Jbeta primers. The table came from immunoSEQ multiplex PCR; TCRdb's copy has only in-frame clones and leaves some out. The record lists around 140,000 clones, of which the ten most abundant hold 1.5% to 2%. The rearrangement links TRBV27 to TRBJ2-7; TRBD2 aligns across 9 bases. Sample: PBMCs. The sequence was collected from a woman aged 35 to 49 in good health and CMV-seropositive. The CDR3 nucleotides read TGTGCCAGCAGTTCAGCGGGAGGCCCGCACGAGCAGTACTTC. Its protein is CASSSAGGPHEQYF.